This T cell receptor beta chain was found in a study of blood T cell repertoires in COVID-19. Study at large: The study drew acute and convalescent COVID-19 samples from the United States, Italy and Spain.

Repertoires were generated with immunoSEQ multiplex PCR, while TCRdb's copy carries only in-frame clones and drops some. The sample includes roughly 27,000 clones, about four fifths of them seen just once. This CDR3 is built from 16 residues. After removal of 1 base from V and 10 bases from J, the junction contained 10 bases not matched to a gene. From germline, CDR1 is SGHTA and CDR2 FQGNSA. V usage is TRBV7-2 and J usage is TRBJ1-6; 7 positions agree with TRBD1. Sequenced input: peripheral blood. The receptor was derived from a man aged 80 or over with active or convalescent COVID-19. Written as DNA, the CDR3 is TGTGCCAGCAGCTTAGTCACCGGACAGGTAGAATCACCCCTCCACTTT. This translates into CASSLVTGQVESPLHF.